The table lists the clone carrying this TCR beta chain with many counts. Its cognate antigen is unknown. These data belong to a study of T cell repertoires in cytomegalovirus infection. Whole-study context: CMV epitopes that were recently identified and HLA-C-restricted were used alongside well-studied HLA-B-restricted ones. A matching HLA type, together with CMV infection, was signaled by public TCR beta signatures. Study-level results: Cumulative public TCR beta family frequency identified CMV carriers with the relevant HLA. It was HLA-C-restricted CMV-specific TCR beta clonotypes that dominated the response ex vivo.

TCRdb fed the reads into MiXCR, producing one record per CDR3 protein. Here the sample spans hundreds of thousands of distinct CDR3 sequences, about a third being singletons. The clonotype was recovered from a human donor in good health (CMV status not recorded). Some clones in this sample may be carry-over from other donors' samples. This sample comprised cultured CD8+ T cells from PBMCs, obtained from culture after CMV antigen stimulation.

The CDR3 DNA sequence: TGTGCCAGCAGTTTGGCGGGGGACTCCTACGAGCAGTACTTC. Translating it yields CASSLAGDSYEQYF. This chain links TRBV27 with TRBJ2-7; TRBD2 matches 7 bases. This CDR3 is built from 14 residues. The V gene's germline CDR1 is MNHEY and CDR2 SMNVEV (reference sequence). V lost 3 bases to trimming and J lost 0 bases; unmatched junction nucleotides: 2.